The 10 T cell receptor beta chains below come from one sample, sequenced in a study of identical twins. TCRdb recomputed calls from the 5' RACE reads with MiXCR, one row per CDR3 protein. Among around 960,000 distinct CDR3 sequences listed, roughly an eighth were seen once. This same sample was also part of a study on yellow fever vaccine responses in identical twins.

Material: PBMCs. The source is a woman aged 18-29 years in good health.

This chain links TRBV6-5 with TRBJ2-2; tentatively, D is TRBD1 or TRBD2 (5 bases each). There are 15 residues in the CDR3. Between the trimmed V and J ends, which lost 0 bases and 4 bases, there was a span of 9 bases. CDR1 MNHEY and CDR2 SVGAGI come from the germline V gene. The CDR3 reads CASSYSIGTTGELFF. CDR3 DNA sequence: TGTGCCAGCAGTTACTCGATAGGGACCACCGGGGAGCTGTTTTTT.

This clonotype was detected a few times. The chain recombines TRBV20-1 with TRBJ2-3; 9 nucleotides line up with TRBD2. Germline trimming cut 0 bases from V and 0 bases from J; bases unmatched to any gene: 4. CDR1 and CDR2 from the germline V gene are DFQATT and SNEGSKA (reference sequence). The CDR3 spans 16 residues. The DNA of the CDR3 is TGCAGTGCTAGAGATAGCGGGGGACCTAGCACAGATACGCAGTATTTT. This gives the protein CSARDSGGPSTDTQYF.

Here the CDR3 DNA reads TGCGCCAGCAGCCAAGATTCGGGGGGAGGTCAGCCCCAGCATTTT. Encoded protein: CASSQDSGGGQPQHF. The chain carries TRBV4-1 and TRBJ1-5; a possible D gene is TRBD1 (5 bases). The V end lost 0 bases, the J end lost 6 bases, and 12 bases lay between the germline ends. This CDR3 contains 15 residues. Looked up from germline, CDR1 is MGHRA and CDR2 is YSYEKL.

The chain is built from TRBV15 and TRBJ1-1; D may be TRBD1 (6 bases). The CDR3 consists of 15 residues. Germline CDR1 reads LNHNV; CDR2 reads YYDKDF (reference sequence). V was shortened by 0 bases and J by 3 bases, with 11 bases between the two germline ends. The CDR3 loop reads CATSREQGYDTEAFF. The CDR3 coding sequence is TGTGCCACCAGCAGAGAGCAGGGGTATGACACTGAAGCTTTCTTT.

The chain recombines TRBV20-1 with TRBJ1-1, with a weak D call TRBD1 (6 bases). CDR3 length: 14 amino acids. Germline CDR1 reads DFQATT; CDR2 reads SNEGSKA (reference sequence). The V and J ends lost 4 bases and 6 bases respectively, with 18 bases between them. The CDR3 region is CSANPMGAGAEAFF. The CDR3 DNA sequence: TGCAGTGCTAACCCCATGGGGGCTGGGGCTGAAGCTTTCTTT.

This chain uses TRBV18 with TRBJ1-1; D possibly corresponds to TRBD1 (5 bases). V was pared by 6 bases and J by 1 base, with 27 bases between. Germline V CDR1 and CDR2: KGHSH, LQKENI. This CDR3 comprises 19 residues. The CDR3, as DNA: TGTGCCAGCTCTCCGTATCTTTGGGACCCTAGGAGCTCGAACACTGAAGCTTTCTTT. As protein: CASSPYLWDPRSSNTEAFF.

This clonotype was observed many times. This chain links TRBV15 with TRBJ2-1; the match to TRBD2 covers 9 bases. Per germline, CDR1 LNHNV and CDR2 YYDKDF (reference sequence). The ends lost 5 bases at V and 6 bases at J; junction bases unmatched: 5. The CDR3 spans 14 residues. DNA for the CDR3: TGTGCCACCAGCCGGACTAGCGACATCAATGAGCAGTTCTTC. Its translation is CATSRTSDINEQFF.

The chain employs TRBV20-1 and TRBJ2-1; TRBD2 matches at 11 bases. CDR1 and CDR2 (germline): DFQATT, SNEGSKA (reference sequence). The CDR3 sequence is 15 residues long. Trimming at V came to 4 bases and at J to 5 bases, leaving 7 bases not matched to a gene. The DNA of the CDR3 is TGCAGTGCTATTTCCCCTAGCGGGGGGAACAATGAGCAGTTCTTC. The encoded protein is CSAISPSGGNNEQFF.

This clonotype was seen a handful of times. The rearrangement joins TRBV5-5 to TRBJ2-3; D is possibly TRBD1 or TRBD2 (6 bases each). CDR1 and CDR2 (germline): SGHKS, YYEKEE (reference sequence). CDR3 size: 17 residues. V lost 1 base, J lost 3 bases, and 18 bases lay in between. The chain's CDR3 is CASSLKQGGLGTDTQYF. In DNA, the CDR3 is TGTGCCAGCAGCTTGAAACAGGGAGGTTTGGGGACAGATACGCAGTATTTT.

The V gene is TRBV6-5, the J gene TRBJ1-1; D might be TRBD1 (6 bases). Germline CDR1 and CDR2: MNHEY and SVGAGI. Trimming shortened V by 0 bases and J by 1 base, and 12 bases separated the two germline ends. This CDR3 comprises 16 residues. The CDR3 region is CASSYSKGGGNTEAFF. In DNA, the CDR3 is TGTGCCAGCAGTTACTCGAAGGGGGGCGGGAACACTGAAGCTTTCTTT.